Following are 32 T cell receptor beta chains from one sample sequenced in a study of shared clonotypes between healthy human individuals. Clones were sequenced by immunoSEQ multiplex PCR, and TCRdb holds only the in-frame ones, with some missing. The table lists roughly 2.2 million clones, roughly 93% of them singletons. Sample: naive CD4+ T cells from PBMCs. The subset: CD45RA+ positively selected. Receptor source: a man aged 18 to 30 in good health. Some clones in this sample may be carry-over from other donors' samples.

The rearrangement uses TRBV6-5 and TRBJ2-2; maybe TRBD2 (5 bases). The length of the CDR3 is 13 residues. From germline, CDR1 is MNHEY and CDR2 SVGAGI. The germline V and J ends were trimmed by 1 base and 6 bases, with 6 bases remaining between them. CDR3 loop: CASSYLEAGELFF. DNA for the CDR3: TGTGCCAGCAGTTACTTGGAGGCCGGGGAGCTGTTTTTT.

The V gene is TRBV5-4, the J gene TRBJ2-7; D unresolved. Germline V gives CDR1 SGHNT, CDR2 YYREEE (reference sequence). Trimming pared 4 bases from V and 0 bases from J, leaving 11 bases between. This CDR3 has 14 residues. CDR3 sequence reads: CASSPGWGSYEQYF. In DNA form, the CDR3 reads TGTGCCAGCAGCCCTGGATGGGGCTCCTACGAGCAGTACTTC.

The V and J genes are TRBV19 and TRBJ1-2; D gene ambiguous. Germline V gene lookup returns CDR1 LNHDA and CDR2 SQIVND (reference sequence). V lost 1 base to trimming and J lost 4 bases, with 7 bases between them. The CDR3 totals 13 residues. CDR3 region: CASSIAQLYGYTF. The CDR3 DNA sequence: TGTGCCAGTAGTATAGCGCAGCTCTATGGCTACACCTTC.

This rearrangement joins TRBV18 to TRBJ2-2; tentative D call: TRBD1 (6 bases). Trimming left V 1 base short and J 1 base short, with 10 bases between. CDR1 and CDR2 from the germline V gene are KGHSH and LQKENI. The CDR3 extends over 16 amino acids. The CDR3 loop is CASSPLQGRNTGELFF. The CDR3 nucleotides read TGTGCCAGCTCACCACTCCAGGGGAGGAACACCGGGGAGCTGTTTTTT.

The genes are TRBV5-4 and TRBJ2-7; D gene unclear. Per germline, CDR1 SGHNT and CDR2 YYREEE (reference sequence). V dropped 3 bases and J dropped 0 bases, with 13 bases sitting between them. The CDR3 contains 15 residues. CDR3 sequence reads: CASSYGRPSSYEQYF. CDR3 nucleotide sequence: TGTGCCAGCAGCTACGGACGCCCGAGCTCCTACGAGCAGTACTTC.

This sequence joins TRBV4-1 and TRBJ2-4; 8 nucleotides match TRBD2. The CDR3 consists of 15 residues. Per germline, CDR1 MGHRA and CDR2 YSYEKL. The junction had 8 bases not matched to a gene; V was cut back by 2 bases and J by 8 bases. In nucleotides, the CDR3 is TGCGCCAGCAGCCAAACCGGGACTAGGTCTTACATTCAGTACTTC. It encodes CASSQTGTRSYIQYF.

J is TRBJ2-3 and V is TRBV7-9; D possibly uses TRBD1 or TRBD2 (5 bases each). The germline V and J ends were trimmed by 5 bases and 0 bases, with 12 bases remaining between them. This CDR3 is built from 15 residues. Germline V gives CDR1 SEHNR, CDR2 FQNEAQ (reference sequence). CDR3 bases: TGTGCCAGCAGCCGAGGGGACGGGAGCACAGATACGCAGTATTTT. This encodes CASSRGDGSTDTQYF.

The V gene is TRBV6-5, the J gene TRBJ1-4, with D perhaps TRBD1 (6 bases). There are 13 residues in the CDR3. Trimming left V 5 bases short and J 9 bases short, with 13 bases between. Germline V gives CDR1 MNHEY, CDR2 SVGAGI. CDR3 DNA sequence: TGTGCCAGCAGTGGCTCCGGGGGGCAAAAACTGTTTTTT. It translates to CASSGSGGQKLFF.

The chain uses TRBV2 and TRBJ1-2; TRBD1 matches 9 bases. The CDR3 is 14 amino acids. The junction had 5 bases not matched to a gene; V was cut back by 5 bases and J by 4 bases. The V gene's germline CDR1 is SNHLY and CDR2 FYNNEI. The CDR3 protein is CASSQRTGAYGYTF. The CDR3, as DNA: TGTGCCAGCAGTCAGAGGACAGGGGCCTATGGCTACACCTTC. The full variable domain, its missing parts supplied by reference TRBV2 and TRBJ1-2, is EPEVTQTPSHQVTQMGQEVILRCVPISNHLYFYWYRQILGQKVEFLVSFYNNEISEKSEIFDDQFSVERPDGSNFTLKIRSTKLEDSAMYFCASSQRTGAYGYTFGSGTRLTVV.

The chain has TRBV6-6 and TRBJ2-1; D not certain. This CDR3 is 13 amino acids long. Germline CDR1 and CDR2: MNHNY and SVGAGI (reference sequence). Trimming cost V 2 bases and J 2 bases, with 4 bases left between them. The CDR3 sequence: CASSYAAYNEQFF. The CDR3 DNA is TGTGCCAGCAGTTACGCGGCCTACAATGAGCAGTTCTTC.

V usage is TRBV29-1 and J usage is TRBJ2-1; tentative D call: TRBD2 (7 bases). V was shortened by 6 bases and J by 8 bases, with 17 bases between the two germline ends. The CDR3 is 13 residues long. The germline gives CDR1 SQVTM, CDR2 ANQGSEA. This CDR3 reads CSVGGGSWDEQFF. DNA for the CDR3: TGCAGCGTGGGGGGCGGGAGTTGGGATGAGCAGTTCTTC.

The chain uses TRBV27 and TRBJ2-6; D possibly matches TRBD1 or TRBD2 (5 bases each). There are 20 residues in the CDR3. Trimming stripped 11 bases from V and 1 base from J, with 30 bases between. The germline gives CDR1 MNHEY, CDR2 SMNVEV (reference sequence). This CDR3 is CAWGIGVTPQNGSGANVLTF. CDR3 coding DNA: TGTGCCTGGGGGATAGGGGTTACCCCACAAAACGGGTCTGGGGCCAACGTCCTGACTTTC.

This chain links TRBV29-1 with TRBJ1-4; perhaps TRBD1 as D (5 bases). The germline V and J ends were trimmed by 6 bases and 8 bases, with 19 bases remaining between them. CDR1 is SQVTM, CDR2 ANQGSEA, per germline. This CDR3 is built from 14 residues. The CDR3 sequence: CSVAFSAGIEKLFF. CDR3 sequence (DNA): TGCAGCGTCGCCTTTTCGGCAGGGATAGAAAAACTGTTTTTT.

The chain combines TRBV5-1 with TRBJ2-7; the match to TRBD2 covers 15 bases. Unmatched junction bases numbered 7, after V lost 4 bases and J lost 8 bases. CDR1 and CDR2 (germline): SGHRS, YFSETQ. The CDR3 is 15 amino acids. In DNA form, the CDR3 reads TGCGCCAGCAGCAGGACTAGCGGGAGGGATTATAAGCAGTACTTC. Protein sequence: CASSRTSGRDYKQYF.

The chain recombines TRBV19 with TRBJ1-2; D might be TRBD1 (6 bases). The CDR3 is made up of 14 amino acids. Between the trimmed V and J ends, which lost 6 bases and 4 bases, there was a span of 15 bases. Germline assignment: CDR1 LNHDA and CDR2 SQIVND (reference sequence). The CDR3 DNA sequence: TGTGCCAGTAGCCGACAACAGGGATTCTATGGCTACACCTTC. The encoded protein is CASSRQQGFYGYTF.

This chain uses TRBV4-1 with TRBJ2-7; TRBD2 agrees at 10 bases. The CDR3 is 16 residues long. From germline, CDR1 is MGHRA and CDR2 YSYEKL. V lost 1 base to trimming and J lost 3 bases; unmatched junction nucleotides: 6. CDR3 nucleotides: TGCGCCAGCAGCCAAGGGGCTAGCGGGAGTTTCTACGAGCAGTACTTC. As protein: CASSQGASGSFYEQYF.

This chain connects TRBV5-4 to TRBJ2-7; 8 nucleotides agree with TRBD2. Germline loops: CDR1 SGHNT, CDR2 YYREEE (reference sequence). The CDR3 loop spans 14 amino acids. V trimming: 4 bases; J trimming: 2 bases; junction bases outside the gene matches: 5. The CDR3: CASSIAGSAYEQYF. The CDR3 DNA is TGTGCCAGCAGCATAGCGGGAAGCGCCTACGAGCAGTACTTC.

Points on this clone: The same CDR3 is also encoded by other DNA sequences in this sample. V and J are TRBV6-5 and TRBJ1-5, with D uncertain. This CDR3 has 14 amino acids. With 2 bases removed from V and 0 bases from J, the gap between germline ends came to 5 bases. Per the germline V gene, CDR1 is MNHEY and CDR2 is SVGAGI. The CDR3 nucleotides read TGTGCCAGCAGTTACCTTGGTAGCAATCAGCCCCAGCATTTT. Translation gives CASSYLGSNQPQHF.

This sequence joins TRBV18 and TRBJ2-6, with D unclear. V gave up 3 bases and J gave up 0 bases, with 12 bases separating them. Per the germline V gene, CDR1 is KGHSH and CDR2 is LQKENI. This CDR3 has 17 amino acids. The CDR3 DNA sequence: TGTGCCAGCTCACCCCGGCAGGCTAGCTCTGGGGCCAACGTCCTGACTTTC. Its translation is CASSPRQASSGANVLTF.

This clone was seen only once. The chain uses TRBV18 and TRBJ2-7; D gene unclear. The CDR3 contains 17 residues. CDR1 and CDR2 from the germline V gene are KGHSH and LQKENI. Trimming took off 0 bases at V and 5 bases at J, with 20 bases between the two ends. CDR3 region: CASSPPNERQGFHEQYF. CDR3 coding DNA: TGTGCCAGCTCACCACCGAATGAGAGACAAGGGTTTCACGAGCAGTACTTC.

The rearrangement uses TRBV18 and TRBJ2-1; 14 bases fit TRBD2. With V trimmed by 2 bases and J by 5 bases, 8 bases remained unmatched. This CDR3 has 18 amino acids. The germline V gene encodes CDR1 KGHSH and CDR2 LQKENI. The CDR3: CASSPYKTSGRAHNEQFF. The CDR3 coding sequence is TGTGCCAGCTCACCATACAAGACTAGCGGGAGGGCCCACAATGAGCAGTTCTTC.

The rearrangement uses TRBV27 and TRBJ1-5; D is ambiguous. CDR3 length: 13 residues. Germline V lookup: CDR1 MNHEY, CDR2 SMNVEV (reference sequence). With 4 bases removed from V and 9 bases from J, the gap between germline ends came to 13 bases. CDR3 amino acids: CASSSLGVGPQHF. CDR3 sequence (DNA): TGTGCCAGCAGTTCACTCGGGGTCGGGCCCCAGCATTTT.

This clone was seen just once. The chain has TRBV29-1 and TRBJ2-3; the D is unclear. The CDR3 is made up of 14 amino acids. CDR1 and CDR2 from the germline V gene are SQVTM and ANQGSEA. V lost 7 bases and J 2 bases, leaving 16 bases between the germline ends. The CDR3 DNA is TGCAGCGCGGCGCGGCGGCGACTCACAGATACGCAGTATTTT. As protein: CSAARRRLTDTQYF.

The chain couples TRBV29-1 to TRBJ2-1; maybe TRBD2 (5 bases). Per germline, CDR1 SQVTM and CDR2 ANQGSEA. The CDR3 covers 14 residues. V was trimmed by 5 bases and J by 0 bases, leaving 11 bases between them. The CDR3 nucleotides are TGCAGCGTTTTGAGAGGGTACTCCTACAATGAGCAGTTCTTC. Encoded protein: CSVLRGYSYNEQFF.

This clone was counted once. The CDR3 here is CASSFRDRAQETQYF. For the CDR3, the DNA is TGCGCCAGCAGCTTCCGGGACAGGGCTCAAGAGACCCAGTACTTC. The chain combines TRBV5-1 with TRBJ2-5; 9 bases are a match to TRBD1. Per germline, CDR1 SGHRS and CDR2 YFSETQ. The CDR3 sequence is 15 residues long. V shed 2 bases, J shed 2 bases, and the junction held 4 bases outside the gene matches.

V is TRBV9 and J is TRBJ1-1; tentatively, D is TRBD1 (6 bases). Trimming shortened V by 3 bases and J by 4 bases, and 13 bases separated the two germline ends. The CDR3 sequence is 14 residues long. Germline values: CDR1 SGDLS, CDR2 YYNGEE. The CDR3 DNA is TGTGCCAGCAGCGGGGACACCGGAACCACTGAAGCTTTCTTT. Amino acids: CASSGDTGTTEAFF.

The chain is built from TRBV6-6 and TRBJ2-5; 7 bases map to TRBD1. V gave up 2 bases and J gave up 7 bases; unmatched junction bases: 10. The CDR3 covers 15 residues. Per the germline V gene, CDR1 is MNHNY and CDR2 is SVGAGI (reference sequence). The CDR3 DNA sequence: TGTGCCAGCAGTTACCCACAGGGGTGGGATTGGACCCAGTACTTC. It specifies CASSYPQGWDWTQYF.

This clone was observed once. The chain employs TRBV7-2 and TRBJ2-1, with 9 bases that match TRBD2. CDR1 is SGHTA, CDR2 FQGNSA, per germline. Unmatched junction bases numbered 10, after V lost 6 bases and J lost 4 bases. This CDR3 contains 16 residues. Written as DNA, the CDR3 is TGTGCCAGCAGGCTTAGCGGACTAGCGTTATACAATGAGCAGTTCTTC. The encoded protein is CASRLSGLALYNEQFF.

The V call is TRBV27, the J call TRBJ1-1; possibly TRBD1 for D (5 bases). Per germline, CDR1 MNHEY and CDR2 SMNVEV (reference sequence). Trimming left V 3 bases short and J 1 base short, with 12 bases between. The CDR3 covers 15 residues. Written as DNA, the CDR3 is TGTGCCAGCAGTTTCGGGCTCCAGGGGAACACTGAAGCTTTCTTT. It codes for CASSFGLQGNTEAFF.

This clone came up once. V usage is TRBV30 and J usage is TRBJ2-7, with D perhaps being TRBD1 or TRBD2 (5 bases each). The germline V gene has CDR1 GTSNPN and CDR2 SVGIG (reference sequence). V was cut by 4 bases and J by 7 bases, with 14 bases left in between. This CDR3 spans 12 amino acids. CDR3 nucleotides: TGTGCCTGGATGTCGAACTGGGGGGAGCAGTACTTC. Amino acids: CAWMSNWGEQYF. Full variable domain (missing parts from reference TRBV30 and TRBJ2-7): SQTIHQWPATLVQPVGSPLSLECTVEGTSNPNLYWYRQAAGRGLQLLFYSVGIGQISSEVPQNLSASRPQDRQFILSSKKLLLSDSGFYLCAWMSNWGEQYFGPGTRLTVT.

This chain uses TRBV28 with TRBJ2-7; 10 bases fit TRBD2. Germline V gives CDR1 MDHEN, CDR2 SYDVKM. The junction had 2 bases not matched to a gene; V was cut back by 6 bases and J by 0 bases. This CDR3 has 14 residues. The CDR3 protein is CASRSSGSSYEQYF. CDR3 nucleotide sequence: TGTGCCAGCAGATCTAGCGGGAGCTCCTACGAGCAGTACTTC.

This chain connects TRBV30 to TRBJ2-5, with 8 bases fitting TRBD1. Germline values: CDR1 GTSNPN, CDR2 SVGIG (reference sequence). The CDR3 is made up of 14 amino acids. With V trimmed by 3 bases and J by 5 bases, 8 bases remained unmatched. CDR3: CAWRTQGAKETQYF. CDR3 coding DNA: TGTGCCTGGAGGACCCAGGGGGCGAAGGAGACCCAGTACTTC.